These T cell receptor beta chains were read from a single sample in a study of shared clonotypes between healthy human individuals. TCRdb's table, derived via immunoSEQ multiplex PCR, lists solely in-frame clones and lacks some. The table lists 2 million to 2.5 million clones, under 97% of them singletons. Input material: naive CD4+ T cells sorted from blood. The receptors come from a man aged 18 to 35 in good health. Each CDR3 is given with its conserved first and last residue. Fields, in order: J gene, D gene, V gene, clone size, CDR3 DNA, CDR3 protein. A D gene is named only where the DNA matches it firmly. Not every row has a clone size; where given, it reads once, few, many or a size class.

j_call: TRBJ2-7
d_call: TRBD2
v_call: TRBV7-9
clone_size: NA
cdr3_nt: TGTGCCAGCAGCTTGGGCGGGACTAGCGGGAGTTACGAGCAGTACTTC
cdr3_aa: CASSLGGTSGSYEQYF

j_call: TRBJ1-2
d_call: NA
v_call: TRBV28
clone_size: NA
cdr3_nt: TGTGCCAGCAGTGCAGGACAAGGTATATGGGGCTACACCTTC
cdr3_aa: CASSAGQGIWGYTF

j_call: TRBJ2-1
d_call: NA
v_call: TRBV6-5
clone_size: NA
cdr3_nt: TGTGCCAGCAGGGCGGGAAAGGGATACAATGAGCAGTTCTTC
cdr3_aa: CASRAGKGYNEQFF

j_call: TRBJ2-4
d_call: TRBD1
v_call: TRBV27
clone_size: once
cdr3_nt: TGTGCCAGCAGTCCGAACCCGACAGGGGGCCGGAACATTCAGTACTTC
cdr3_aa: CASSPNPTGGRNIQYF

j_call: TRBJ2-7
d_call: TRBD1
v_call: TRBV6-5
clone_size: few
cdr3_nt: TGTGCCAGCACCGCTGGACAGGGGCGCTTCTTCTTC
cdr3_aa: CASTAGQGRFFF

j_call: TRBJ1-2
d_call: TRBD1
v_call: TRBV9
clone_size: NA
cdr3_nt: TGTGCCAGCAGCTTACGACAGGGGCTGGCCTATGGCTACACCTTC
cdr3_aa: CASSLRQGLAYGYTF

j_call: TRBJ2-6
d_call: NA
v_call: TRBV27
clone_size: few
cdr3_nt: TGTGCCAGCAGTTTATGGGGGGCTGGGGCCAACGTCCTGACTTTC
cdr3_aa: CASSLWGAGANVLTF

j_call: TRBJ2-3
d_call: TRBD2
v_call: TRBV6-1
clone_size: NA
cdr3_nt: TGTGCCAGCAGCTCGGGACTAGGAACAACAGATACGCAGTATTTT
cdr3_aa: CASSSGLGTTDTQYF

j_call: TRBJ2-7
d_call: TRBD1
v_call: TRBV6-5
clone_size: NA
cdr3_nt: TGTGCCGTAGCTCCTGGGACAGGGGCCTACGAGCAGTACTTC
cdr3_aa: CAVAPGTGAYEQYF

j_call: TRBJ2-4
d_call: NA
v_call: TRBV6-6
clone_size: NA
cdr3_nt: TGTGCCAGCAGTTACACGGGACAAGGCAAAAACATTCAGTACTTC
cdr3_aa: CASSYTGQGKNIQYF

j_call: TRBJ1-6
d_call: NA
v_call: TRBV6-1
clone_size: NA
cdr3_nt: TGTGCCAGCAGTGAAATTTCTATCACAGCCAGACTCCTCCACTTT
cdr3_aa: CASSEISITARLLHF

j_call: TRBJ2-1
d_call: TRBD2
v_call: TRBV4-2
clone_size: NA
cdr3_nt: TGTGCCAGCAGCCAATCCGGACTAGCGGGGGACAATGAGCAGTTCTTC
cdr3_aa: CASSQSGLAGDNEQFF

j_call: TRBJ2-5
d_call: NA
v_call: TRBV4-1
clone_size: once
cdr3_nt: TGCGCCAGCAGCCAAACGGTCCTTCGGGAGACCCAGTACTTC
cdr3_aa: CASSQTVLRETQYF

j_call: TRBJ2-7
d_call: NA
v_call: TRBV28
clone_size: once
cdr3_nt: TGTGCCACCCAGACGCGGTGGGAGCAGTACTTC
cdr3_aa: CATQTRWEQYF

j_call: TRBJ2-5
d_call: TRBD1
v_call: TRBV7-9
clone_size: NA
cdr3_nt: TGTGCCAGCAGCTATGGACAGGGTGTGACAGAGACCCAGTACTTC
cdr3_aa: CASSYGQGVTETQYF

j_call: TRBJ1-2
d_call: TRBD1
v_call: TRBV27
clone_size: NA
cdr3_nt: TGTGCCAGCGGACGGACAGGGGGTCTACTTGGTTATGGCTACACCTTC
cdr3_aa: CASGRTGGLLGYGYTF

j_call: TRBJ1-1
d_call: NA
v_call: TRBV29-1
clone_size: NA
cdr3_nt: TGCAGCGTTGAAGTGGGAGGAGGGCACACTGAAGCTTTCTTT
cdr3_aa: CSVEVGGGHTEAFF

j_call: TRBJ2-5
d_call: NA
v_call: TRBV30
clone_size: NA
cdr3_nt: TGTGCCTGGAACCGAAACCGGGGCCAAGAGACCCAGTACTTC
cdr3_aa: CAWNRNRGQETQYF

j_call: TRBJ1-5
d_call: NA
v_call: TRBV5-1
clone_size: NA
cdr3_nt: TGCGCCAGCAGCTTGGAAGGGCCTCAGCCCCAGCATTTT
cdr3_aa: CASSLEGPQPQHF